The T cell receptor (beta chain) under discussion was sequenced for a study of tumor-infiltrating lymphocytes in primary liver carcinoma. Comment on this clonotype: One base away lies a much larger clone, so this may be a sequencing read error.

Researchers generated TCR beta cDNA from around 0.55 ug of total RNA, relying on a constant-region primer. Slightly modified ARM-PCR served as the procedure for the TCR beta libraries. These libraries came from three rounds of nested multiplex PCR. The opening two PCR rounds, 10 cycles each, paired TRBV1-TRBV30 forward primers with a C-beta reverse primer. TCRdb analysed the multiplex PCR reads with MiXCR anew, one entry per CDR3 protein. The data hold 320,000 or so distinct CDR3 sequences, with less than 75% observed a single time. Germline DNA was also extracted, and blood RNA derived from unsorted whole blood. Before any surgery took place, approximately 4 milliliters of peripheral blood were collected. The CDR3 runs to 13 residues.

This chain connects TRBV12-3 or TRBV12-4 to TRBJ2-5, with unresolved D. The receptor was derived from a middle-aged man with primary liver carcinoma and hepatitis B virus infection. Sequencing was performed on peripheral blood. CDR3: CVSSLTPSETQYF. The CDR3 region has the DNA TGTGTCAGCAGTTTGACCCCGTCGGAGACCCAGTACTTC.